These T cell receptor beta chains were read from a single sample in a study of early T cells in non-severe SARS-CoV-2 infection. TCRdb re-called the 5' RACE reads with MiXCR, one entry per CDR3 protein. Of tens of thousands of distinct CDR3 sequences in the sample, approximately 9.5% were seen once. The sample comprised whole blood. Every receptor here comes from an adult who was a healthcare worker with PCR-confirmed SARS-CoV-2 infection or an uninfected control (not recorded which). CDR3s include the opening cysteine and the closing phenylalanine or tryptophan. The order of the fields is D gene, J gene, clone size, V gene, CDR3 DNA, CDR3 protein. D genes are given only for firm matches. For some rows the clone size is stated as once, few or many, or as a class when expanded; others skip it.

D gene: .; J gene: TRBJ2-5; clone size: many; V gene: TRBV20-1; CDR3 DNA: TGCAGTGCGCTTACAGGAGAGACCCAGTACTTC; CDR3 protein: CSALTGETQYF
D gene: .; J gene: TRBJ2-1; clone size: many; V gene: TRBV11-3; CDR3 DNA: TGTGCCAGCAGCTTAGGGAAGCCGGAACCGCAGTTCTTC; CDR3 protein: CASSLGKPEPQFF
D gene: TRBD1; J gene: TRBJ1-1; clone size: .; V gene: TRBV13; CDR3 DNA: TGTGCCAGCAGCTCCAGGACAGGGTCAGAGGCTTTCTTT; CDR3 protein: CASSSRTGSEAFF
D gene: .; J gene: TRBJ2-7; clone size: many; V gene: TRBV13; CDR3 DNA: TGTGCCAGCACCCGCCTGGAGGGCCCCAACGAGCAGTACTTC; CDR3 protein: CASTRLEGPNEQYF
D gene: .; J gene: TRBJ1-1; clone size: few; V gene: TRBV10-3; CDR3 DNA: TGTGCCATCAGTGAGGCGACTGATAGGGCTTTCTTT; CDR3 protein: CAISEATDRAFF
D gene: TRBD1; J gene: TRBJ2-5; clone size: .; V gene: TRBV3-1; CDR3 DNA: TGTGCCAGCAGCCAAGGGGACAGTTCCGAGACCCAGTACTTC; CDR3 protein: CASSQGDSSETQYF
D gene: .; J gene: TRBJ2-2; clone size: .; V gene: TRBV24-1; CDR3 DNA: TGTGCCACCAGTTCTTGGAACACCGGGGAGCTGTTTTTT; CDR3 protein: CATSSWNTGELFF
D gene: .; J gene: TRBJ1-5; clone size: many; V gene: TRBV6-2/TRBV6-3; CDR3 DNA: TGTGCCAGCAGTCTGGACATGGTTGGCAATCAGCCCCAGCATTTT; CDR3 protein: CASSLDMVGNQPQHF
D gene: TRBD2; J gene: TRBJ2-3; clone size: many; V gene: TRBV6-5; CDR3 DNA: TGTGCCAGCAGGCCTAGCGGGGGGGCAGATACGCAGTATTTT; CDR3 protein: CASRPSGGADTQYF
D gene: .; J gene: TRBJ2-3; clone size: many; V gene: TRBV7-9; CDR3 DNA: TGTGCCAGCAGCTTTGAAGATACGCAGTATTTT; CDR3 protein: CASSFEDTQYF
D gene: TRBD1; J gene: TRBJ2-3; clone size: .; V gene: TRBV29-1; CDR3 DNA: TGCAGCGTTGGCAGAACGACAGGGTTCATGTATTTT; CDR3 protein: CSVGRTTGFMYF
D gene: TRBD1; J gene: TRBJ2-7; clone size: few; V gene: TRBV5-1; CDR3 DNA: TGCGCCAGCAGCTTTAATACCGGGACAGGGGTCTACGAGCAGTACTTC; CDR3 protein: CASSFNTGTGVYEQYF
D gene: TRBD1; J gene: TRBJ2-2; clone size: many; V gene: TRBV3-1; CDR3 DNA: TGTGCCAGCAGCCAAGGAAGAAGGGGACAGACCGGGGAGCTGTTTTTT; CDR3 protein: CASSQGRRGQTGELFF
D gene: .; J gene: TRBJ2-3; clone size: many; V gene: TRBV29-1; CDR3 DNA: TGCAGCGTTGAGTTTGCAGATACGCAGTATTTT; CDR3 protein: CSVEFADTQYF
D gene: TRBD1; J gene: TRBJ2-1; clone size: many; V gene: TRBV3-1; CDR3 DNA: TGTGCCAGCAGCCAAAGCCCTGGGACAGGAGGAGGTGAGCAGTTCTTC; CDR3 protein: CASSQSPGTGGGEQFF
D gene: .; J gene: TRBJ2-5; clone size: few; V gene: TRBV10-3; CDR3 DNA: TGTGCCATCAGTGCACTTGCCGAAGAGACCCAGTACTTC; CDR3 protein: CAISALAEETQYF
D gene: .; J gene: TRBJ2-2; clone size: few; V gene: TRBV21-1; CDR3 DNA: TGTGCCAGCAGATCAAAGGGGGGCAGGGAGCTGTTTTTT; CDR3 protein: CASRSKGGRELFF
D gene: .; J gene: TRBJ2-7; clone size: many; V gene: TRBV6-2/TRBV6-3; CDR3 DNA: TGTGCCAGCAGATATACCTACGAGCAGTACTTC; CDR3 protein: CASRYTYEQYF
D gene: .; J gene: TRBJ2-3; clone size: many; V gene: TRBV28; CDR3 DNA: TGTGCCAGCAGTCTGCCCTCGGGCCTCACAGATACGCAGTATTTT; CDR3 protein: CASSLPSGLTDTQYF
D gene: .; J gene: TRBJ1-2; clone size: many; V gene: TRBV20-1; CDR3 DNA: TGCAGTGCAACCGGGCCAAGCTATGGCTACACCTTC; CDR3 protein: CSATGPSYGYTF
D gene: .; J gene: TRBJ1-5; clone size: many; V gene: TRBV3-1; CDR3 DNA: TGTGCCAGCAGCCAAATAACGGGGCCCCAGCATTTT; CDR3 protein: CASSQITGPQHF
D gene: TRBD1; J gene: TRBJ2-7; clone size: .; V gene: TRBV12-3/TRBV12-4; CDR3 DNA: TGTGCCAGCAGTTATTGGACAGGGGGCTTGTACTTC; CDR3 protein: CASSYWTGGLYF
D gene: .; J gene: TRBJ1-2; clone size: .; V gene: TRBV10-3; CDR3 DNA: TGTGCCATCAGTAAGGACACGGGCTATGGCTACACCTTC; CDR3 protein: CAISKDTGYGYTF
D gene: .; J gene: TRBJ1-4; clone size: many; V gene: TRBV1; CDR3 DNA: TGCACCAGCAGCCAAGATCGGGGGGAAAAACTGTTTTTT; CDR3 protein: CTSSQDRGEKLFF
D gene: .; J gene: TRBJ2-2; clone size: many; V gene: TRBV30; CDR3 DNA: TGTGCCTGGAGTGTACTTGCTAGCGAGGCCGGGGAGCTGTTTTTT; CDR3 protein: CAWSVLASEAGELFF
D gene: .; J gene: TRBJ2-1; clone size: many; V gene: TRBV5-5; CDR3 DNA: TGTGCCAGCAGCCTCAGTAGCGGAGAGTACAATGAGCAGTTCTTC; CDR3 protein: CASSLSSGEYNEQFF
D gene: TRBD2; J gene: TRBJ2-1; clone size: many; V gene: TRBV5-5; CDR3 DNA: TGTGCCAGCAGCTCCGTAGCGGGGACGACTTTTAATGAGCAGTTCTTC; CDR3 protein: CASSSVAGTTFNEQFF
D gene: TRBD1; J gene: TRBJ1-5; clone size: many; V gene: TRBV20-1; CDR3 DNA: TGCAGTGCTAAGGGACAGGCTGGAAATCAGCCCCAGCATTTT; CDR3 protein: CSAKGQAGNQPQHF
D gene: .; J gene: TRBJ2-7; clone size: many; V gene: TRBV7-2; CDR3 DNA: TGTGCCAGCACTCACCGGGTAGATTCCCACGAGCAGTACTTC; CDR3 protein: CASTHRVDSHEQYF
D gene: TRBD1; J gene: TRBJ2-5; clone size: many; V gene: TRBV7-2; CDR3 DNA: TGTGCCAGCAGCCCAAAACACCATACAGGGGTCACCCAAGAGACCCAGTACTTC; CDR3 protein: CASSPKHHTGVTQETQYF
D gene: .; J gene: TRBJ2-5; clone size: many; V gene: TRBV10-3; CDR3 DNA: TGTGCCATCAGGCCCGGACGGACGGATCAAGAGACCCAGTACTTC; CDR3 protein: CAIRPGRTDQETQYF
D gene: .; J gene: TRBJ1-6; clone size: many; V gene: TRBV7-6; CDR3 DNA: TGTGCCAGCAGCTTAGCCGATAATTCACCCCTCCACTTT; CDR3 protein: CASSLADNSPLHF
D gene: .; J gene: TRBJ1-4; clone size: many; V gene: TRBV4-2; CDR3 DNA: TGTGCCAGCAGCCAAGAAGGGCGGGTAGGGGAAAAACTGTTTTTT; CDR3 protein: CASSQEGRVGEKLFF
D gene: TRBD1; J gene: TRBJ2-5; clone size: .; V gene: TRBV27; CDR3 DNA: TGTGCCAGCAGTTTAGTAGGGACAGGACAAGAGACCCAGTACTTC; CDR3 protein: CASSLVGTGQETQYF
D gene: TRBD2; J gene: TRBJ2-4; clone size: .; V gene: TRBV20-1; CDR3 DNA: TGCAGTGCTAGTCCACTAGCGCTCCTCCAGAACATTCAGTACTTC; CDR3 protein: CSASPLALLQNIQYF
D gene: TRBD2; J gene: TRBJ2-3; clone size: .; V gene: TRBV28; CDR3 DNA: TGTGCCAGCAAGAGCGGGGGAAGCACAGATACGCAGTATTTT; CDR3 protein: CASKSGGSTDTQYF
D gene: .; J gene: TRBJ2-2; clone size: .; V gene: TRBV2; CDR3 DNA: TGTGCCAGCAGTCCAGGAGCGAACCCCGGGGAGCTGTTTTTT; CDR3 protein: CASSPGANPGELFF
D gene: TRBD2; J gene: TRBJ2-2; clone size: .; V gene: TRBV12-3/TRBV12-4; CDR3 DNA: TGTGCCAGCAGCTCAGCGGGAGGAAACACCGGGGAGCTGTTTTTT; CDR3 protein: CASSSAGGNTGELFF
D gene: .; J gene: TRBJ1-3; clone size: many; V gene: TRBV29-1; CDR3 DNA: TGCAGCGTTGATGGCGGAGCCTCTGGAAACACCATATATTTT; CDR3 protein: CSVDGGASGNTIYF
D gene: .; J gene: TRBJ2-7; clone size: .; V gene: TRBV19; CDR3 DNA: TGTGCCAGTAGTATGGATTACAGGACCTACGAGCAGTACTTC; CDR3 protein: CASSMDYRTYEQYF
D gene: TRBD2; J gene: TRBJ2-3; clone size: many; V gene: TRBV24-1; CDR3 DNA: TGTGCCACCAGCGGCGGTAGCGGGAGGAGTCTGTATACGCAGTATTTT; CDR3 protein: CATSGGSGRSLYTQYF
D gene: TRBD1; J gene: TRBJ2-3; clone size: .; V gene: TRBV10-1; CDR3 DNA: TGCGCCAGCAGTGAGCTGGGACAGAGAGATACGCAGTATTTT; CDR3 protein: CASSELGQRDTQYF
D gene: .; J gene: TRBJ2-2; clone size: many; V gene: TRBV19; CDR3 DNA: TGTGCCAGTAGTCTAAACAGGGCGACAACCGGGGAGCTGTTTTTT; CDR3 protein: CASSLNRATTGELFF
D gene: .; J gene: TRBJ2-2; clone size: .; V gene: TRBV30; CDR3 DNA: TGTGTCTGGAGAGATGGATGGGGTGAGCTGTTTTTT; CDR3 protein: CVWRDGWGELFF
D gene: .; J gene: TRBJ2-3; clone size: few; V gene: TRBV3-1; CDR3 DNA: TGTGCCAGCAGCCAAGTACTAGAGACGGCGCAGTATTTT; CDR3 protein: CASSQVLETAQYF
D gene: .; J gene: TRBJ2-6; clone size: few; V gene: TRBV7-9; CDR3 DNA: TGTGCCAGCAGGAAGCCCCCGGGACGGACTTCCTCTGGGGCCAACGTCCTGACTTTC; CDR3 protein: CASRKPPGRTSSGANVLTF
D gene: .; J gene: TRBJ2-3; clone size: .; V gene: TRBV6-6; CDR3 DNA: TGTGCCAGCAGTCTTCTAGCAGACGGCACAGATACGCAGTATTTT; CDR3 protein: CASSLLADGTDTQYF
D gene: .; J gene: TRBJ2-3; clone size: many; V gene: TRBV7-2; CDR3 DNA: TGTGCCAGCAGCCTTCCAAACACAGATACGCAGTATTTT; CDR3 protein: CASSLPNTDTQYF
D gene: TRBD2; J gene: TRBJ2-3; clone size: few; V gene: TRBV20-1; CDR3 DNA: TGCAGTGCTAGGTTCTTGGCGGGAGCGGGGACAGATACGCAGTATTTT; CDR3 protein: CSARFLAGAGTDTQYF
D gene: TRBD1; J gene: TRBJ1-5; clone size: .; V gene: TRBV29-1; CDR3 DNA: TGCAGCGTTGCAGGGGGAGGTGGTAATCAGCCCCAGCATTTT; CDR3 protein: CSVAGGGGNQPQHF
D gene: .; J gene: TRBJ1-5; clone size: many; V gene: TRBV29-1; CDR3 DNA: TGCAGCGTTGGTCTCGATAGCAATCAGCCCCAGCATTTT; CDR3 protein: CSVGLDSNQPQHF
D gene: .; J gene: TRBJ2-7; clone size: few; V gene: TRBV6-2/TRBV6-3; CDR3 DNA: TGTGCCAGCAGTTACTCGAACAGGGCGGACGAGCAGTACTTC; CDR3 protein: CASSYSNRADEQYF
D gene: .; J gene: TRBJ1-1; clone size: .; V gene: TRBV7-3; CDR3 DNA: TGTGCCAGCAGCTTAAATTCAAGGGCTGAAGCTTTCTTT; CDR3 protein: CASSLNSRAEAFF
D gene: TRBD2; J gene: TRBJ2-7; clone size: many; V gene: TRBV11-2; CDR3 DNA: TGTGCCAGCAGCTTGGGACCGGGACTAATGTACGAGCAGTACTTC; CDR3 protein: CASSLGPGLMYEQYF
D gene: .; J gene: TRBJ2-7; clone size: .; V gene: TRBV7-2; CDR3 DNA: TGTGCCAGCAGATTGACGGCTACCTACGAGCAGTACTTC; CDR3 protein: CASRLTATYEQYF